This T cell receptor (beta chain) was captured in a study of siplizumab effects on memory and regulatory T cells. Study findings and constraints: The average Treg-derived proportion among mappable alloreactive CD4+ clones was 65% to 80% with siplizumab versus more than 25% in controls. Proliferating siplizumab-culture Treg suppressive function went unconfirmed.

Among a few donor pairs, the unstimulated naive, memory, effector memory and TEMRA subsets underwent sequencing. Assay: immunoSEQ multiplex PCR; the TCRdb copy retains only in-frame clones and omits some. The sample shows tens of thousands of clones, roughly 90% of them seen only once. Points on this clone: Its target is unknown.

The CDR3 is 14 amino acids. The germline gives CDR1 MGHDK, CDR2 SYGVNS. The V gene lost 3 bases and the J gene lost 5 bases, with 10 bases spanning the gap. The chain joins TRBV25-1 to TRBJ2-2; D is uncertain. The clonotype comes from a human donor in good health. Specimen: naive CD4+ T cells sorted from blood. CDR3 sequence reads: CASSDERATGELFF. CDR3 sequence (DNA): TGTGCCAGCAGTGACGAAAGGGCTACCGGGGAGCTGTTTTTT.